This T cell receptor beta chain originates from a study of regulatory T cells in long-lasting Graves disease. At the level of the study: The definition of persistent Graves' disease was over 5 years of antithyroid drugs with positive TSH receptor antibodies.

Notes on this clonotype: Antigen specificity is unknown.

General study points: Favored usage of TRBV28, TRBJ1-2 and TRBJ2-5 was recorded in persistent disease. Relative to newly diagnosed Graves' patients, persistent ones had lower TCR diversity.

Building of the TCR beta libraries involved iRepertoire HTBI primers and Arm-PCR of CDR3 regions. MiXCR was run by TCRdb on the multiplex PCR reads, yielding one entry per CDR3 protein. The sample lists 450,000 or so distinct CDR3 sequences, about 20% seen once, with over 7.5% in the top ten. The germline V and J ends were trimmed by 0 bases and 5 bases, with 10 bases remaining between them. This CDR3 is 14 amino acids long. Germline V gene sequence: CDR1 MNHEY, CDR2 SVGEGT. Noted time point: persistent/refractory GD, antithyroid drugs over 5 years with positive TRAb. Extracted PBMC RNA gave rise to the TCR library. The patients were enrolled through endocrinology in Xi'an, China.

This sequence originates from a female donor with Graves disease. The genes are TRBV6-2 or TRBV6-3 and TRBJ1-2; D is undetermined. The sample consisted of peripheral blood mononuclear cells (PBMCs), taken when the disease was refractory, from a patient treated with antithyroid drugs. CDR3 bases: TGTGCCAGCAGTTACTCACAGAGAATGTATGGCTACACCTTC. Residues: CASSYSQRMYGYTF.